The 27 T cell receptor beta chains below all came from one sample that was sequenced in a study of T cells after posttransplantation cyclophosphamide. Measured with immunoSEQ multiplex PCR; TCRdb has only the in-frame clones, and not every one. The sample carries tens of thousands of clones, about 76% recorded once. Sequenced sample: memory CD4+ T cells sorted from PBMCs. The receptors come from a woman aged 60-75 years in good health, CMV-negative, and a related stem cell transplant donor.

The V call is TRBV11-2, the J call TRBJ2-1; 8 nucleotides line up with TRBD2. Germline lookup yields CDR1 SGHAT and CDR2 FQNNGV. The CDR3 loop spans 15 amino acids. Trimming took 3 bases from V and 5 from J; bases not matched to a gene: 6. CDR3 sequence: CASSFQAGDHNEQFF. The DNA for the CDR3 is TGTGCCAGCAGCTTCCAAGCGGGGGACCACAATGAGCAGTTCTTC.

This CDR3 is CASSSPTGGNQPQHF. CDR3 nucleotide sequence: TGTGCCAGCAGTTCGCCTACGGGGGGCAATCAGCCCCAGCATTTT. V is TRBV28 and J is TRBJ1-5; possible D gene TRBD1, 5 bases. Between the trimmed V and J ends, which lost 4 bases and 2 bases, there was a span of 12 bases. The CDR3 sequence is 15 residues long. CDR1 is MDHEN and CDR2 is SYDVKM in the germline V gene.

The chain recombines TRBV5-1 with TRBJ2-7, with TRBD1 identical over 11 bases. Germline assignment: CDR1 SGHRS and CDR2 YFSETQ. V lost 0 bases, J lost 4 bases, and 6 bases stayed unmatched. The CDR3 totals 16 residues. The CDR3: CASSLGRTGGGYEQYF. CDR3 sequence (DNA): TGCGCCAGCAGCTTGGGCCGGACAGGGGGCGGTTACGAGCAGTACTTC.

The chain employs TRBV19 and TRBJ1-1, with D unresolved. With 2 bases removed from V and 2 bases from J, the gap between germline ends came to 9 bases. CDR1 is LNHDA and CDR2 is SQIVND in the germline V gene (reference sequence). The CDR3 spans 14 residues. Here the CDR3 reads CASSILNSNTEAFF. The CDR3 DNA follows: TGTGCCAGTAGTATATTAAACAGCAACACTGAAGCTTTCTTT.

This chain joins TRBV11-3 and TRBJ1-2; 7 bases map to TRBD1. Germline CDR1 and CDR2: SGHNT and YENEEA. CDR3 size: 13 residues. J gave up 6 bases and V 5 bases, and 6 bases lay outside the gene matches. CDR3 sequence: CASSPGTADGYTF. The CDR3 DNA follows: TGTGCCAGCAGCCCCGGGACAGCTGATGGCTACACCTTC.

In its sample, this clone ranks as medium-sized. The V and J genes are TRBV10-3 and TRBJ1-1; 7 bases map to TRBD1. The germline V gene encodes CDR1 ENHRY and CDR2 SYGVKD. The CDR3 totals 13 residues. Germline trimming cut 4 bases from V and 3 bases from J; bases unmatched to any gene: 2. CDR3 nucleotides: TGTGCCATCAGTGGTGGACAGGACACTGAAGCTTTCTTT. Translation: CAISGGQDTEAFF.

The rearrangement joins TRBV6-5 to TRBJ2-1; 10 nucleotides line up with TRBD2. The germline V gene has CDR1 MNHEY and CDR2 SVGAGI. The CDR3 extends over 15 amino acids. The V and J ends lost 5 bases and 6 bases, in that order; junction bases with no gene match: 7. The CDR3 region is CASSQGTSVANEQFF. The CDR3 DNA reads TGTGCCAGCAGTCAGGGGACTAGCGTCGCCAATGAGCAGTTCTTC.

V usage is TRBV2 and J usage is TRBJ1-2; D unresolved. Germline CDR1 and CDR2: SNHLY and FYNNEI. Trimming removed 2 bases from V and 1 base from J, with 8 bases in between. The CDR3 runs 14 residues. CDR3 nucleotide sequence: TGTGCCAGCAGTGAACGCCGCAGTAACTATGGCTACACCTTC. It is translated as CASSERRSNYGYTF.

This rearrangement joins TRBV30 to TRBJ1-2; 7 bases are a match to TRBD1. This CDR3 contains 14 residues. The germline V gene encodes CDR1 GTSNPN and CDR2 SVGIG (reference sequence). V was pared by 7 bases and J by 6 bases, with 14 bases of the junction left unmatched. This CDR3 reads CASSRDRRRNGYTF. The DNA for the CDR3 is TGTGCCTCCTCCCGGGACAGACGAAGGAATGGCTACACCTTC.

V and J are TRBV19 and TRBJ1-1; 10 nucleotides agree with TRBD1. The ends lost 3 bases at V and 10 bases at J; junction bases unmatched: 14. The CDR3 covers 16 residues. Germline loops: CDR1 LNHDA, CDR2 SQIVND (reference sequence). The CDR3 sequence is CASSMTAGTGASRAFF. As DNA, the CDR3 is TGTGCCAGTAGTATGACAGCCGGGACAGGGGCTTCACGAGCTTTCTTT.

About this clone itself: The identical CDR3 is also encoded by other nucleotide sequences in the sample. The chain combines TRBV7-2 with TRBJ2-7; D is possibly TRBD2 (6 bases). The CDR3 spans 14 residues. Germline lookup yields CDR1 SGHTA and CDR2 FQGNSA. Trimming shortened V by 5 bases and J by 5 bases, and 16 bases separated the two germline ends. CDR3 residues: CASSLQTSSHEQYF. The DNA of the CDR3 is TGTGCCAGCAGCCTACAGACTAGTTCCCACGAGCAGTACTTC. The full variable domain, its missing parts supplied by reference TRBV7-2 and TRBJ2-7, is GAGVSQSPSNKVTEKGKDVELRCDPISGHTALYWYRQSLGQGLEFLIYFQGNSAPDKSGLPSDRFSAERTGGSVSTLTIQRTQQEDSAVYLCASSLQTSSHEQYFGPGTRLTVT.

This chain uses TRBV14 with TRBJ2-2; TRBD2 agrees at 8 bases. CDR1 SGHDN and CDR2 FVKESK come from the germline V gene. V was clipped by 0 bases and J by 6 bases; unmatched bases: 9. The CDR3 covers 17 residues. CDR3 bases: TGTGCCAGCAGCCAAGACGGGACTAGTTTTACGGCCGGGGAGCTGTTTTTT. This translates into CASSQDGTSFTAGELFF.

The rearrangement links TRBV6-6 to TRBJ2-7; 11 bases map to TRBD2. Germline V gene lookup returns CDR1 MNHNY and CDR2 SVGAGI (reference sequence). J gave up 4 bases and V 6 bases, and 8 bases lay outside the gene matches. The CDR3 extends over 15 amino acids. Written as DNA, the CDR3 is TGTGCCAGCAGAATCGGACTAGCGGGCTTGTACGAGCAGTACTTC. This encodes CASRIGLAGLYEQYF.

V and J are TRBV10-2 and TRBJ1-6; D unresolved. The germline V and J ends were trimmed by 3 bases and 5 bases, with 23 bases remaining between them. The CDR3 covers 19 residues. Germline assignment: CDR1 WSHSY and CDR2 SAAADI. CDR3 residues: CASSEILYRSGDNNSPLHF. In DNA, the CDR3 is TGCGCCAGCAGTGAAATTCTCTACAGAAGCGGGGATAATAATTCACCCCTCCACTTT.

The CDR3 here is CASSFHEQYF. The CDR3 DNA reads TGTGCCAGCAGTTTTCACGAGCAGTACTTC. V usage is TRBV28 and J usage is TRBJ2-5; no reliable D call. The J call may not be correct, given that the DNA end is closer to TRBJ2-7. The germline V gene encodes CDR1 MDHEN and CDR2 SYDVKM. The CDR3 is 10 amino acids.

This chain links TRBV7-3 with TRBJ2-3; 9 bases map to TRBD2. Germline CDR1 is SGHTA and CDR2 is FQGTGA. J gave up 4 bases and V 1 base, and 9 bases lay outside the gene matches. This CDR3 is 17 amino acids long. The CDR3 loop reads CASSLSGRGGRADTQYF. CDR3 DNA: TGTGCCAGCAGCTTAAGTGGGCGGGGGGGCCGAGCAGATACGCAGTATTTT.

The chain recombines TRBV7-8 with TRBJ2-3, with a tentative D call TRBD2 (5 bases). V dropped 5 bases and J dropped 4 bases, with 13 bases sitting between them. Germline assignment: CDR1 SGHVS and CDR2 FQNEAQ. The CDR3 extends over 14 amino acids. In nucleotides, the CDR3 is TGTGCCAGCAGCCCAGAGAGGGAACCAGATACGCAGTATTTT. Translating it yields CASSPEREPDTQYF.

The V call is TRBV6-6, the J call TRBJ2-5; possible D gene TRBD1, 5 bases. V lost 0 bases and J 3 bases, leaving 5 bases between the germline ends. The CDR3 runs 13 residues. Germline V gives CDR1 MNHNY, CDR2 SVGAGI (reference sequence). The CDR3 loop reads CASSYSTEETQYF. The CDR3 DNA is TGTGCCAGCAGTTACTCGACAGAAGAGACCCAGTACTTC.

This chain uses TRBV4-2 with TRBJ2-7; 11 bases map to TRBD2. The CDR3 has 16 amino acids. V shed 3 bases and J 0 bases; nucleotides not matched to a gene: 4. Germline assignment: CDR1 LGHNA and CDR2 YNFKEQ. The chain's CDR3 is CASSQAGLAASYEQYF. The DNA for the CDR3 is TGTGCCAGCAGCCAGGCGGGACTAGCGGCCTCCTACGAGCAGTACTTC.

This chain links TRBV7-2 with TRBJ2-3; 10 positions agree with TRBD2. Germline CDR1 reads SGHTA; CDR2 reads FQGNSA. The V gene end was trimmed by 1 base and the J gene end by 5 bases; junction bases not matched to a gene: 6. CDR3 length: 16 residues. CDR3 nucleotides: TGTGCCAGCAGCTTAGGGTTAGCGGGAGGACAAGATACGCAGTATTTT. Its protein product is CASSLGLAGGQDTQYF.

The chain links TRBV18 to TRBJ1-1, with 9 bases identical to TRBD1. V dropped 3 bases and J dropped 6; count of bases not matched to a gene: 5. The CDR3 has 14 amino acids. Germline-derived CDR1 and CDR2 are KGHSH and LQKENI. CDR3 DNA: TGTGCCAGCTCACCCGGGACAGGGCGGGCTGAAGCTTTCTTT. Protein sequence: CASSPGTGRAEAFF.

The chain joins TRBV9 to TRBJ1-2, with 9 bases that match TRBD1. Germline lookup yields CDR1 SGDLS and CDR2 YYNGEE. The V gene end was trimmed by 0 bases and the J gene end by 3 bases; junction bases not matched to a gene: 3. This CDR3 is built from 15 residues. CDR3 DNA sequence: TGTGCCAGCAGCGTAGAGGGGACAGGGCACTATGGCTACACCTTC. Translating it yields CASSVEGTGHYGYTF. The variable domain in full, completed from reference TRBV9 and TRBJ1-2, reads DSGVTQTPKHLITATGQRVTLRCSPRSGDLSVYWYQQSLDQGLQFLIQYYNGEERAKGNILERFSAQQFPDLHSELNLSSLELGDSALYFCASSVEGTGHYGYTFGSGTRLTVV.

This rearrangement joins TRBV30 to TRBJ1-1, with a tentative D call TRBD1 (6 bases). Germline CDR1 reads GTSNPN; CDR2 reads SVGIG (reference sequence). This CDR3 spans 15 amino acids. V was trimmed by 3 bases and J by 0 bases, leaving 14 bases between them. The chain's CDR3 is CAWRKGVTMNTEAFF. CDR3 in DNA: TGTGCCTGGAGAAAGGGGGTGACCATGAACACTGAAGCTTTCTTT.

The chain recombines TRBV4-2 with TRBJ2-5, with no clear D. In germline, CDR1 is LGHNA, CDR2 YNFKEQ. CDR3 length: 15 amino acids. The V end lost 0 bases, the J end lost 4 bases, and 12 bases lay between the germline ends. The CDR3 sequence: CASSQETGRGETQYF. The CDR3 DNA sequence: TGTGCCAGCAGCCAAGAGACTGGCAGAGGAGAGACCCAGTACTTC.

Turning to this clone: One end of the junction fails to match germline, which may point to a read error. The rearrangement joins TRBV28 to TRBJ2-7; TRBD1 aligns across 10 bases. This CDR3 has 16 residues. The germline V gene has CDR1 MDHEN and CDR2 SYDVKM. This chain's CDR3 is CGSLWVVDRGFGEQYF. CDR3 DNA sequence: TGCGGATCATTATGGGTTGTGGACAGGGGGTTCGGCGAGCAGTACTTC.

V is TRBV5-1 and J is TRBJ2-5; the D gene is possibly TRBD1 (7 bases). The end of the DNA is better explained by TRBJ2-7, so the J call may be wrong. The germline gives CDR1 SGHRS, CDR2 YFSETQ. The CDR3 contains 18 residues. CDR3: CASREGDSLGVTLYEQYF. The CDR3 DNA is TGCGCCAGCAGGGAGGGGGACAGCTTGGGGGTTACCCTCTACGAGCAGTACTTC.

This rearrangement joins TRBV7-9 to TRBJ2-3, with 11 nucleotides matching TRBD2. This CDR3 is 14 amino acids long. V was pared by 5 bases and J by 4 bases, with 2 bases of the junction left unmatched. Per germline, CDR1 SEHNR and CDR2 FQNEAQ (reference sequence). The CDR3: CASSHSGGADTQYF. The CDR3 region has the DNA TGTGCCAGCAGCCATAGCGGGGGGGCAGATACGCAGTATTTT.